These 26 T cell receptor beta chains came from one sample sequenced in a study of cytomegalovirus exposure and HLA in healthy donors (dated by TCRdb to the late 2010s). Receptors were amplified or captured by the immunoSEQ multiplex PCR assay. For the multiplex PCR, a mixture combining 60 forward primers for TCR Vbeta segments and 13 reverse primers for TCR Jbeta segments was used. In TCRdb, the immuneACCESS table is reduced to in-frame sequences with V and J assigned. These tables do not hold every clone; where another copy was compared, an unresolved V gene accounts for under half, and the others remain unexplained. This sample is represented by some 180,000 clones; more than 75% of them were singletons. In total, the top ten clones hold around 2.3% of the sample. Sequencing input: PBMCs. These receptors were collected from a woman in her 30s in good health and CMV-seropositive.

The rearrangement joins TRBV13 to TRBJ2-4, with 9 bases lining up with TRBD2. V shed 5 bases, J shed 4 bases, and the junction held 9 bases outside the gene matches. The CDR3 runs to 16 residues. Germline V lookup: CDR1 PRHDT, CDR2 FYEKMQ (reference sequence). For the CDR3, the DNA is TGTGCCAGCAGCGGACGGGCTAGCGGGGATAAAAACATTCAGTACTTC. Protein product: CASSGRASGDKNIQYF.

This clone has just a few counts. The chain carries TRBV7-8 and TRBJ1-5, with TRBD1 identical over 7 bases. This CDR3 region has 14 residues. Germline V gives CDR1 SGHVS, CDR2 FQNEAQ. V gave up 5 bases and J gave up 4 bases; unmatched junction bases: 5. The CDR3 region is CASSTGQNNQPQHF. The CDR3 DNA follows: TGTGCCAGCAGCACGGGACAGAATAATCAGCCCCAGCATTTT.

The chain carries TRBV11-2 and TRBJ2-7; D gene ambiguous. Germline lookup yields CDR1 SGHAT and CDR2 FQNNGV. The CDR3 extends over 12 amino acids. Trimming took 5 bases from V and 0 from J, leaving 5 bases between them. CDR3 residues: CASSTYSYEQYF. The CDR3 nucleotides are TGTGCCAGCAGCACTTACTCCTACGAGCAGTACTTC.

Comments on this clone: The junction departs from the called germline gene at one end, perhaps through a read error. The CDR3 loop reads CASSPRSGANGLTF. In nucleotides, the CDR3 is TGTGCCAGCAGCCCCCGCTCTGGGGCCAACGGCCTGACTTTC. The chain employs TRBV7-3 and TRBJ2-6; possibly TRBD1 for D (5 bases). Germline V gene lookup returns CDR1 SGHTA and CDR2 FQGTGA. CDR3 length: 14 residues.

J is TRBJ1-5 and V is TRBV27; D gene unclear. CDR1 and CDR2 (germline): MNHEY, SMNVEV (reference sequence). V was pared by 3 bases and J by 5 bases, with 8 bases between. The CDR3 extends over 13 amino acids. CDR3 DNA sequence: TGTGCCAGCAGTTTCCTCCCGGATCAGCCCCAGCATTTT. Its protein is CASSFLPDQPQHF.

The chain couples TRBV28 to TRBJ2-3; 16 nucleotides agree with TRBD2. This CDR3 contains 16 residues. The J segment lost 5 bases and the V segment lost 6 bases, leaving 5 bases of the junction unmatched. CDR1 is MDHEN, CDR2 SYDVKM, per germline. The CDR3 DNA reads TGTGCCAGCAGGGGGACTAGCGGGGGGGCGGGAGATACGCAGTATTTT. It specifies CASRGTSGGAGDTQYF.

The chain couples TRBV19 to TRBJ2-5; 10 nucleotides line up with TRBD2. CDR3 size: 14 residues. The V and J ends lost 10 bases and 4 bases, in that order; junction bases with no gene match: 9. Germline CDR1 reads LNHDA; CDR2 reads SQIVND (reference sequence). CDR3 residues: CATKERGGRETQYF. DNA for the CDR3: TGTGCCACCAAAGAGCGGGGGGGCCGAGAGACCCAGTACTTC.

The chain links TRBV7-9 to TRBJ2-4; 8 bases are a match to TRBD2. Germline lookup yields CDR1 SEHNR and CDR2 FQNEAQ (reference sequence). V lost 5 bases and J lost 2; bases outside the gene matches: 17. The CDR3 is 19 residues long. The CDR3 region has the DNA TGTGCCAGCAGCCTCGTAACAATAGCGGGGAAGGCCCCCAAAAACATTCAGTACTTC. The encoded protein is CASSLVTIAGKAPKNIQYF.

This clone has just one count. This sequence joins TRBV6-1 and TRBJ2-7, with 10 bases aligning to TRBD1. This CDR3 comprises 18 residues. V was pared by 2 bases and J by 1 base, with 11 bases of the junction left unmatched. Germline V lookup: CDR1 MNHNS, CDR2 SASEGT. CDR3 protein: CASSESLPTGGLSYEQYF. The CDR3 nucleotides read TGTGCCAGCAGTGAATCTTTGCCGACAGGGGGCTTATCCTACGAGCAGTACTTC.

The rearrangement uses TRBV28 and TRBJ2-5; 9 nucleotides agree with TRBD1. This CDR3 is 16 amino acids long. With V trimmed by 4 bases and J by 5 bases, 11 bases remained unmatched. Germline lookup yields CDR1 MDHEN and CDR2 SYDVKM. The CDR3 DNA follows: TGTGCCAGCAGTTCACAAACAGGGGGCGTGGGGGAGACCCAGTACTTC. It is translated as CASSSQTGGVGETQYF.

This clone appeared a single time. The chain joins TRBV28 to TRBJ1-1; a possible D gene is TRBD1 (5 bases). Looked up from germline, CDR1 is MDHEN and CDR2 is SYDVKM. CDR3 size: 14 residues. Between the trimmed V and J ends, which lost 8 bases and 4 bases, there was a span of 17 bases. CDR3 in amino acids: CASVAGGSVTEAFF. The CDR3 DNA is TGTGCCAGCGTAGCGGGGGGGTCGGTCACTGAAGCTTTCTTT.

This chain joins TRBV10-3 and TRBJ2-1; 9 nucleotides align to TRBD1. V lost 10 bases, J lost 8 bases, and 12 bases stayed unmatched. The CDR3 loop spans 14 amino acids. Germline V gives CDR1 ENHRY, CDR2 SYGVKD. The CDR3 DNA sequence: TGTGCCACTCTACAGGGGGCGCTTTCGGATGAGCAGTTCTTC. As protein: CATLQGALSDEQFF.

This rearrangement joins TRBV28 to TRBJ2-2, with TRBD1 identical over 7 bases. The V and J ends lost 5 bases and 4 bases, in that order; junction bases with no gene match: 10. The length of the CDR3 is 16 residues. Germline V CDR1 and CDR2: MDHEN, SYDVKM. The CDR3 spells CASSRDRVAGTGELFF. For the CDR3, the DNA is TGTGCCAGCAGTCGCGACAGGGTGGCGGGCACCGGGGAGCTGTTTTTT.

V is TRBV4-1 and J is TRBJ2-7; D may be TRBD1 (6 bases). Germline CDR1 and CDR2: MGHRA and YSYEKL. This CDR3 is 15 amino acids long. Trimming removed 0 bases from V and 3 bases from J, with 12 bases in between. CDR3 nucleotides: TGCGCCAGCAGCCAAGATAAGGGCAGGGGCTACGAGCAGTACTTC. It encodes CASSQDKGRGYEQYF.

V gene TRBV10-2 combines with J gene TRBJ2-7; 8 bases match TRBD1. V lost 5 bases and J lost 2; bases outside the gene matches: 8. Germline values: CDR1 WSHSY, CDR2 SAAADI. The length of the CDR3 is 15 residues. CDR3 DNA sequence: TGCGCCAGCAGTAACCGGGACAGGCAAGCCTACGAGCAGTACTTC. Translation gives CASSNRDRQAYEQYF.

The chain has TRBV2 and TRBJ2-1, with 10 nucleotides matching TRBD2. Germline V gene lookup returns CDR1 SNHLY and CDR2 FYNNEI. With V trimmed by 2 bases and J by 5 bases, 6 bases remained unmatched. There are 16 residues in the CDR3. The CDR3 region is CASSERTSGVNNEQFF. The DNA for the CDR3 is TGTGCCAGCAGTGAAAGAACTAGCGGGGTGAACAATGAGCAGTTCTTC.

The V gene is TRBV9, the J gene TRBJ1-2; TRBD1 matches at 12 bases. The CDR3 runs to 14 residues. Germline assignment: CDR1 SGDLS and CDR2 YYNGEE. V trimming: 3 bases; J trimming: 6 bases; junction bases outside the gene matches: 3. The CDR3 reads CASSGGQGADGYTF. DNA for the CDR3: TGTGCCAGCAGCGGGGGACAGGGGGCGGATGGCTACACCTTC.

The chain couples TRBV4-1 to TRBJ2-7; 7 positions agree with TRBD2. This CDR3 region has 17 residues. Trimming at V came to 1 base and at J to 2 bases, leaving 11 bases not matched to a gene. Germline V gives CDR1 MGHRA, CDR2 YSYEKL. The CDR3 coding sequence is TGCGCCAGCAGCCAAGGCTTCCTGAGCGGGGCTCCCTACGAGCAGTACTTC. It yields the protein CASSQGFLSGAPYEQYF.

The V and J genes are TRBV14 and TRBJ2-5; D is ambiguous. Germline V CDR1 and CDR2: SGHDN, FVKESK. The CDR3 spans 13 residues. V was trimmed by 1 base and J by 3 bases, leaving 6 bases between them. CDR3 in DNA: TGTGCCAGCAGCCAAGCCCCCAAAGAGACCCAGTACTTC. Encoded protein: CASSQAPKETQYF. Together with reference TRBV14 and TRBJ2-5, the CDR3 gives the full variable domain: EAGVTQFPSHSVIEKGQTVTLRCDPISGHDNLYWYRRVMGKEIKFLLHFVKESKQDESGMPNNRFLAERTGGTYSTLKVQPAELEDSGVYFCASSQAPKETQYFGPGTRLLVL.

The chain couples TRBV6-1 to TRBJ2-7; TRBD2 matches at 7 bases. Germline V lookup: CDR1 MNHNS, CDR2 SASEGT. Germline trimming cut 0 bases from V and 3 bases from J; bases unmatched to any gene: 8. CDR3 length: 16 amino acids. CDR3 bases: TGTGCCAGCAGTGAAGCGGTGCGGGGGACCCTCTACGAGCAGTACTTC. Encoded protein: CASSEAVRGTLYEQYF.

This clone was detected only a few times. V and J are TRBV21-1 and TRBJ1-5; TRBD1 reflects the table's D call only, with no check against the DNA. TRBV21-1 is recorded as a pseudogene. The CDR3 runs 21 residues. The CDR3 region is CASSKRPGSAGGGLGNQPQHF. DNA of the CDR3: TGTGCCAGCAGCAAGAGACCCGGCAGCGCAGGGGGCGGGTTAGGCAATCAGCCCCAGCATTTT.

The chain recombines TRBV6-4 with TRBJ2-3; the match to TRBD2 covers 13 bases. Germline V gives CDR1 MRHNA, CDR2 SNTAGT. The J segment lost 3 bases and the V segment lost 6 bases, leaving 6 bases of the junction unmatched. The CDR3 runs 16 residues. CDR3 loop: CASRSTSGGDTDTQYF. The DNA of the CDR3 is TGTGCCAGCAGAAGTACTAGCGGGGGGGATACAGATACGCAGTATTTT.

The chain is built from TRBV4-1 and TRBJ2-7, with D tentatively TRBD2 (7 bases). V gave up 1 base and J gave up 3 bases, with 22 bases separating them. The germline V gene has CDR1 MGHRA and CDR2 YSYEKL. CDR3 length equals 18 residues. The CDR3 region is CASSQVSGGSHNRYEQYF. CDR3 coding DNA: TGCGCCAGCAGCCAAGTCTCGGGGGGCTCCCACAACCGCTACGAGCAGTACTTC.

This chain links TRBV5-1 with TRBJ2-7; the D is unclear. V was cut by 1 base and J by 1 base, with 9 bases left in between. CDR1 and CDR2 from the germline V gene are SGHRS and YFSETQ. This CDR3 is 14 amino acids long. The CDR3 reads CASSLMGVSYEQYF. The CDR3 region has the DNA TGCGCCAGCAGCTTGATGGGCGTTTCCTACGAGCAGTACTTC.

This clone was observed a few times. The V and J genes are TRBV7-2 and TRBJ2-4, with D maybe TRBD1 (6 bases). V was clipped by 8 bases and J by 7 bases, with 15 bases between them. This CDR3 comprises 13 residues. CDR1 and CDR2 (germline): SGHTA, FQGNSA. CDR3 coding DNA: TGTGCCAGCGGTTCCTATGGGGGCAACATTCAGTACTTC. Protein product: CASGSYGGNIQYF.

The genes are TRBV5-1 and TRBJ2-3; 10 nucleotides line up with TRBD2. CDR1 SGHRS and CDR2 YFSETQ come from the germline V gene. The CDR3 extends over 15 amino acids. The junction had 11 bases not matched to a gene; V was cut back by 8 bases and J by 5 bases. DNA for the CDR3: TGCGCCAGTGTAGAGGGAGCGGGGGGGCAAGATACGCAGTATTTT. Translation: CASVEGAGGQDTQYF.